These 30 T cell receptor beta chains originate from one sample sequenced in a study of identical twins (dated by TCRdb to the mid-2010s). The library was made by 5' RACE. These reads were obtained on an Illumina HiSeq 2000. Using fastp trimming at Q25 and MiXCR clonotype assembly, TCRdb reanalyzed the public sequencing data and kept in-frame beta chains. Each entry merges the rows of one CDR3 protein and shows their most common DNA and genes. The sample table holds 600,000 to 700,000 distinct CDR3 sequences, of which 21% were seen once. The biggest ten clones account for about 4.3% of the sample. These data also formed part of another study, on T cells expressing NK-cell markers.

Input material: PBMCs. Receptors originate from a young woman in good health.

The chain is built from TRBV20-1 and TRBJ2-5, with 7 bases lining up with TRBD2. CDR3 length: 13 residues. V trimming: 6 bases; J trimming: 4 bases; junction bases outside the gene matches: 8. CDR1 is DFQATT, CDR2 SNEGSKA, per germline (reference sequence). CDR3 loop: CSAPMGGRETQYF. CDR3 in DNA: TGCAGTGCCCCCATGGGCGGGAGAGAGACCCAGTACTTC.

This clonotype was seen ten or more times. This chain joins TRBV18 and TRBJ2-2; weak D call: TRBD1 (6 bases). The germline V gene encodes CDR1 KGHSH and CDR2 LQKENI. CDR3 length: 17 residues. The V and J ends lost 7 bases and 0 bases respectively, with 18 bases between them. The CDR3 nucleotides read TGTGCCAGCTTCACCACAGAAGCAGGGGCGAACACCGGGGAGCTGTTTTTT. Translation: CASFTTEAGANTGELFF.

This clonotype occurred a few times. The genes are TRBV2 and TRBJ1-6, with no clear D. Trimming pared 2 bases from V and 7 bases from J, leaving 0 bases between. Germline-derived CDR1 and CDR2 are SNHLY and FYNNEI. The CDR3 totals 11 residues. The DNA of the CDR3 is TGTGCCAGCAGTGAAAATTCACCCCTCCACTTT. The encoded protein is CASSENSPLHF.

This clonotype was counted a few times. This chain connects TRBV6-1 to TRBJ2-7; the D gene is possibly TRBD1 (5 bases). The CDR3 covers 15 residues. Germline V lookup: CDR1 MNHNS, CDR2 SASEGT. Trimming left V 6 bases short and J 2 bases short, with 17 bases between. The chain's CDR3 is CASSEAQGLTYEQYF. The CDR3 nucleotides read TGTGCCAGCAGCGAGGCTCAGGGCCTCACCTACGAGCAGTACTTC.

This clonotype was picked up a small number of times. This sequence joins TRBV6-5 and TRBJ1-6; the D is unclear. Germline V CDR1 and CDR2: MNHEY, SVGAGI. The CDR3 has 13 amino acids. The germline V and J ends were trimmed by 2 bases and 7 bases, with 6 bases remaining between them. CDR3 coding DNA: TGTGCCAGCAGTTACGCGGGGAATTCACCCCTCCACTTT. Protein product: CASSYAGNSPLHF.

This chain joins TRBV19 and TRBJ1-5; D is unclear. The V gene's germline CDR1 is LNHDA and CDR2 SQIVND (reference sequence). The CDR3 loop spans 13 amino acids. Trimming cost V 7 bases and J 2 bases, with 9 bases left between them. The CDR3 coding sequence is TGTGCCAGTACAGTAGGTGGCAATCAGCCCCAGCATTTT. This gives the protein CASTVGGNQPQHF.

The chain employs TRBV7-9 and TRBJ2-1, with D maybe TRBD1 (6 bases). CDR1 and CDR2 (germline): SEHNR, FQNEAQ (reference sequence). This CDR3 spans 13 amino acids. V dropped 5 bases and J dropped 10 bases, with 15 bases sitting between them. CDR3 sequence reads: CASSRTEGKEQFF. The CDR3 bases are TGTGCCAGCAGCCGGACAGAGGGTAAGGAGCAGTTCTTC. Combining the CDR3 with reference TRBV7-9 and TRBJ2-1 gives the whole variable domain DTGVSQNPRHKITKRGQNVTFRCDPISEHNRLYWYRQTLGQGPEFLTYFQNEAQLEKSRLLSDRFSAERPKGSFSTLEIQRTEQGDSAMYLCASSRTEGKEQFFGPGTRLTVL.

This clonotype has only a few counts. CDR3 loop: CASSLASLSYEQYF. The CDR3 bases are TGCGCCAGCAGCTTGGCCTCACTTTCCTACGAGCAGTACTTC. V and J are TRBV5-1 and TRBJ2-7, with D uncertain. Trimming took 0 bases from V and 1 from J, leaving 8 bases between them. From germline, CDR1 is SGHRS and CDR2 YFSETQ. The CDR3 covers 14 residues. The full variable domain, its missing parts supplied by reference TRBV5-1 and TRBJ2-7, is KAGVTQTPRYLIKTRGQQVTLSCSPISGHRSVSWYQQTPGQGLQFLFEYFSETQRNKGNFPGRFSGRQFSNSRSEMNVSTLELGDSALYLCASSLASLSYEQYFGPGTRLTVT.

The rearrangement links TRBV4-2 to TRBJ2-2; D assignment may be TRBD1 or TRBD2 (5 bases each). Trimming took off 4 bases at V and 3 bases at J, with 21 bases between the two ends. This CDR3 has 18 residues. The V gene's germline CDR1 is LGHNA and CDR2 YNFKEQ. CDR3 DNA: TGTGCCAGCAGCCCAACCGGGACCAAGTACGTCTACACCGGGGAGCTGTTTTTT. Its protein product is CASSPTGTKYVYTGELFF.

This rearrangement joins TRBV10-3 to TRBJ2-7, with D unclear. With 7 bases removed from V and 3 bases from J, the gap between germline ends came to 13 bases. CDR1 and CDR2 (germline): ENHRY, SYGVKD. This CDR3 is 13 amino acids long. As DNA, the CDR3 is TGTGCCATCAAGTCCCGACAAGACTACGAGCAGTACTTC. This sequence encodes CAIKSRQDYEQYF.

The CDR3 DNA reads TGTGCCAGCAGCTTCTCTCTTAGCGGGAGAAGGGGGGAGCAGTACTTC. Amino acids: CASSFSLSGRRGEQYF. V is TRBV5-6 and J is TRBJ2-7; 9 bases agree with TRBD2. J gave up 7 bases and V 2 bases, and 13 bases lay outside the gene matches. The germline V gene has CDR1 SGHDT and CDR2 YYEEEE. There are 16 residues in the CDR3.

CDR3 nucleotides: TGCGCCAGCAGCTTGGTAGCGGAGCGACTCTTTAGCTCCTACAATGAGCAGTTCTTC. Encoded protein: CASSLVAERLFSSYNEQFF. V usage is TRBV5-1 and J usage is TRBJ2-1, with a possible D match to TRBD2 (6 bases). From germline, CDR1 is SGHRS and CDR2 YFSETQ. V lost 0 bases and J lost 0, with 19 bases in between. The CDR3 is made up of 19 amino acids. Using reference TRBV5-1 and TRBJ2-1 for the parts outside the CDR3, the full variable domain is KAGVTQTPRYLIKTRGQQVTLSCSPISGHRSVSWYQQTPGQGLQFLFEYFSETQRNKGNFPGRFSGRQFSNSRSEMNVSTLELGDSALYLCASSLVAERLFSSYNEQFFGPGTRLTVL.

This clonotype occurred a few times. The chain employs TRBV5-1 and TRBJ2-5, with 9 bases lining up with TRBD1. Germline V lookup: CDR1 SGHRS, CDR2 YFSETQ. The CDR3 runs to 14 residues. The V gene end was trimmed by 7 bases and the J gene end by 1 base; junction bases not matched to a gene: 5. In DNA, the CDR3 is TGCGCCAGCGGCATGGACAGGGGCCAAGAGACCCAGTACTTC. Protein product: CASGMDRGQETQYF.

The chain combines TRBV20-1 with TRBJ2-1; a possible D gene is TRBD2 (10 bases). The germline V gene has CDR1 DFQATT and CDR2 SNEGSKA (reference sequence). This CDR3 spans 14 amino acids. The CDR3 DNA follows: TGCGCCCTACAGGGGGCTAGCGGGAGTAATGAGCAGTTCTTC. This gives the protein CALQGASGSNEQFF.

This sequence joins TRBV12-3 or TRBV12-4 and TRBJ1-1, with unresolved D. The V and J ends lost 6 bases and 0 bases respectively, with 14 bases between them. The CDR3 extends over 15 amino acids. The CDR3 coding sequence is TGTGCCAGCAGATGGCATGCCCGGTTGAACACTGAAGCTTTCTTT. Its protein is CASRWHARLNTEAFF.

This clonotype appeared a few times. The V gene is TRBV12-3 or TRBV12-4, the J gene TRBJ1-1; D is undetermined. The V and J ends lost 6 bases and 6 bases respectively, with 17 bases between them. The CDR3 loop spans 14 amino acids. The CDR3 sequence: CASSSGRSVPEAFF. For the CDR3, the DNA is TGTGCCAGCAGCTCCGGACGCTCTGTACCTGAAGCTTTCTTT.

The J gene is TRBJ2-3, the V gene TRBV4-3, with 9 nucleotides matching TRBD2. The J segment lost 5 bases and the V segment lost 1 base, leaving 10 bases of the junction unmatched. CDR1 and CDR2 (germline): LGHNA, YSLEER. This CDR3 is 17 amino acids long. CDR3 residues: CASSQGVGSGSRDTQYF. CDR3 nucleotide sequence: TGCGCCAGCAGCCAAGGGGTTGGTAGCGGGAGTAGAGATACGCAGTATTTT.

The CDR3 sequence: CASSLEGLAGQETQYF. DNA for the CDR3: TGCGCCAGCAGCTTGGAGGGACTAGCGGGGCAAGAGACCCAGTACTTC. The chain carries TRBV5-1 and TRBJ2-5, with 13 bases identical to TRBD2. V trimming: 0 bases; J trimming: 2 bases; junction bases outside the gene matches: 1. The CDR3 runs to 16 residues. Germline CDR1 is SGHRS and CDR2 is YFSETQ.

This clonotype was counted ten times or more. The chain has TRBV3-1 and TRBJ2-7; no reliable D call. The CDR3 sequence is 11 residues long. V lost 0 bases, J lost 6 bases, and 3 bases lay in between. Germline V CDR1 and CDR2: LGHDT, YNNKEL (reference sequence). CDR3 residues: CASSQEGEQYF. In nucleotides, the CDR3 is TGTGCCAGCAGCCAAGAAGGCGAGCAGTACTTC.

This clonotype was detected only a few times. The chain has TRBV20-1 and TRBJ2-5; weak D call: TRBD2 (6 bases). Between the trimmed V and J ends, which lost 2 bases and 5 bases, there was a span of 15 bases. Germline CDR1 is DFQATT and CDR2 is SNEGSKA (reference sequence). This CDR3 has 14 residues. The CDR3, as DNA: TGCAGTGCTAGAAGGACGGTGGGGAGGGAGACCCAGTACTTC. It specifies CSARRTVGRETQYF.

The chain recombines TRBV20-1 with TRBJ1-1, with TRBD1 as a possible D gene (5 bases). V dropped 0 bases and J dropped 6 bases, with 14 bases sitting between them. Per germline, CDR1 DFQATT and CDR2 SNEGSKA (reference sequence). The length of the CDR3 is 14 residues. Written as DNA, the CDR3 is TGCAGTGCTAGAGATCGCCGGGGCCAGGCTGAAGCTTTCTTT. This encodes CSARDRRGQAEAFF.

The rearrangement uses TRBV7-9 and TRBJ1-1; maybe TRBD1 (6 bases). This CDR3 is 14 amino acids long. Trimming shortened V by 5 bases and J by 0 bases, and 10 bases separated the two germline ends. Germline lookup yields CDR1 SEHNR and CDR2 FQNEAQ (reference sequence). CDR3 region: CASSNRVLNTEAFF. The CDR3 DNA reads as TGTGCCAGCAGCAACAGGGTATTGAACACTGAAGCTTTCTTT.

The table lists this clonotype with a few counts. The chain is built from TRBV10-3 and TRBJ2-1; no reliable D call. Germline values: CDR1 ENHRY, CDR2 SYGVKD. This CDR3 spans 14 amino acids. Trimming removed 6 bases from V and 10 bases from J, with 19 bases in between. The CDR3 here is CAISPREATSEQFF. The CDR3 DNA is TGTGCCATCAGCCCGCGCGAAGCGACAAGCGAGCAGTTCTTC.

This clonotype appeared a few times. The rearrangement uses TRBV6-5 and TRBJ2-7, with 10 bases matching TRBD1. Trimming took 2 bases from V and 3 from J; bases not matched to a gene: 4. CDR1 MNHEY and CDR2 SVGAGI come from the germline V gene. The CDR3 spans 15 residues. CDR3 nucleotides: TGTGCCAGCAGTTACGGGACAGGGGTCGACTACGAGCAGTACTTC. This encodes CASSYGTGVDYEQYF.

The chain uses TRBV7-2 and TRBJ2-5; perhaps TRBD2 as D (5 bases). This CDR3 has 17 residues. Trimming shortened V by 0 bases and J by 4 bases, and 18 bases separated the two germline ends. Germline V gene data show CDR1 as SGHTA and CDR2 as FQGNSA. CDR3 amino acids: CASSLANRPSGRETQYF. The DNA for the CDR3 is TGTGCCAGCAGCTTAGCGAATCGGCCGAGCGGAAGAGAGACCCAGTACTTC.

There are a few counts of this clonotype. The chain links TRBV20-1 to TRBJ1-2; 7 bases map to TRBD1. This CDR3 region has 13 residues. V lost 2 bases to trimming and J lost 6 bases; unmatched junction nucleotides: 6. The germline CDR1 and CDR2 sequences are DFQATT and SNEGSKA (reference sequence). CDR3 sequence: CSARRDRGHGYTF. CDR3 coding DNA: TGCAGTGCTAGACGGGATAGGGGGCATGGCTACACCTTC.

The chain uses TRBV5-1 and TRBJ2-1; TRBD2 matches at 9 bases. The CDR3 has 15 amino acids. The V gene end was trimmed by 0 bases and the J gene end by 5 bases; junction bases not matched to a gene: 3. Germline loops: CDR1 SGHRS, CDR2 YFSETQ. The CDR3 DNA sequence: TGCGCCAGCAGCTTGGCCGCTAGCGGGAACAATGAGCAGTTCTTC. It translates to CASSLAASGNNEQFF.

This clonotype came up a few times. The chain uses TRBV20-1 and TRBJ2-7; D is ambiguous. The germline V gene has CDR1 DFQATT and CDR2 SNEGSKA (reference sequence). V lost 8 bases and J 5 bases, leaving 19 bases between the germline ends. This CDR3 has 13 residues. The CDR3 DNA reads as TGCAGTCCCTTAGTTAACCAGACCCACGAGCAGTACTTC. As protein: CSPLVNQTHEQYF.

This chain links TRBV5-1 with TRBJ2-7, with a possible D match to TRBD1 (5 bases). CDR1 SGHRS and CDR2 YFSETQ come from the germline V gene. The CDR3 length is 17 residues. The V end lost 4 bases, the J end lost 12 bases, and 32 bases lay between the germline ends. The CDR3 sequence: CASSPQPGETVHLRGYF. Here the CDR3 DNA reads TGCGCCAGCAGCCCCCAACCCGGAGAGACAGTCCACCTACGAGGGTACTTC.

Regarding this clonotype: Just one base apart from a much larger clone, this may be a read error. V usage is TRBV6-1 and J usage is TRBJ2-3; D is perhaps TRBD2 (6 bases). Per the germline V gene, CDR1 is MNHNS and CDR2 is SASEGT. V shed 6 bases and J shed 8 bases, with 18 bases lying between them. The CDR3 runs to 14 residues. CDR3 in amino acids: CASRFRGISGTQYF. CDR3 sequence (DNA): TGTGCCAGCAGGTTTCGCGGGATCTCAGGTACGCAGTATTTT.